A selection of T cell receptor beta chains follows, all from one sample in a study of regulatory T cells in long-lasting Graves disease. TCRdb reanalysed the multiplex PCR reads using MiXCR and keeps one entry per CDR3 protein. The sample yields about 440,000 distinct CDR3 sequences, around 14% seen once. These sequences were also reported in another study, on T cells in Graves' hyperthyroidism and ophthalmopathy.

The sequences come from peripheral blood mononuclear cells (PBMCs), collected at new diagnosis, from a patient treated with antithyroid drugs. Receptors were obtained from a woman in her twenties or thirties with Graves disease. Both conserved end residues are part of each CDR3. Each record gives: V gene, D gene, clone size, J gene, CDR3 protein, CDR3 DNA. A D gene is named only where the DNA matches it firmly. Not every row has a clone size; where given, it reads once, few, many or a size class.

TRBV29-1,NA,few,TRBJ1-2,CSVRQDSGYGYTF,TGCAGCGTCCGGCAGGACAGCGGCTATGGCTACACCTTC
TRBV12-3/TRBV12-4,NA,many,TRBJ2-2,CASSSVGLANTGELFF,TGTGCCAGCAGTTCCGTAGGACTCGCGAACACCGGGGAGCTGTTTTTT
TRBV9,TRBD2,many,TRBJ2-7,CASSVEGGSSGEQYF,TGTGCCAGCAGCGTAGAAGGCGGGAGCTCAGGCGAGCAGTACTTC
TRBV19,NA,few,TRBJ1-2,CASMRGSPVYPDGYTF,TGTGCCAGTATGCGTGGGTCCCCGGTTTACCCGGATGGCTACACCTTC
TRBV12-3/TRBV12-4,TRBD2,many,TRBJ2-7,CASSALAGSSEQYF,TGTGCCAGCAGTGCGCTAGCGGGATCAAGCGAGCAGTACTTC
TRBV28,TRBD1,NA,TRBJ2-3,CASSSPPGQGDTDTQYF,TGTGCCAGCAGTTCCCCACCGGGACAGGGAGACACAGATACGCAGTATTTT
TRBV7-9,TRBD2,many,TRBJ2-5,CASSPLGTSGNQETQYF,TGTGCCAGCAGCCCTCTGGGAACTAGCGGGAACCAAGAGACCCAGTACTTC
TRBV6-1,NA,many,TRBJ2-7,CASSKTASGEQYF,TGTGCCAGCAGCAAGACGGCCTCGGGGGAGCAGTACTTC
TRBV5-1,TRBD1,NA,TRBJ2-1,CASSLEGAAKGNEQFF,TGCGCCAGCAGCTTGGAGGGGGCGGCAAAGGGCAATGAGCAGTTCTTC
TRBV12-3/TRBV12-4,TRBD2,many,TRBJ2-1,CASSGGLGLASSYNEQFF,TGTGCCAGCAGTGGGGGCCTGGGACTAGCAAGCTCCTACAATGAGCAGTTCTTC
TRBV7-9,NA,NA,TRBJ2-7,CASSFTAEPIYEQYF,TGTGCCAGCAGCTTTACAGCTGAGCCCATCTACGAGCAGTACTTC
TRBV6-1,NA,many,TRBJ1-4,CASRPRPATNEKLFF,TGTGCCAGCAGACCTCGCCCTGCAACTAATGAAAAACTGTTTTTT
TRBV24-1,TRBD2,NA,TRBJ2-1,CATSDAPGLAGGNYNEQFF,TGTGCCACCAGTGATGCCCCGGGACTAGCGGGAGGGAACTACAATGAGCAGTTCTTC
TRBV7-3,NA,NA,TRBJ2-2,CASSLKGLAAGELFF,TGTGCCAGCAGCTTAAAAGGGTTAGCCGCCGGGGAGCTGTTTTTT
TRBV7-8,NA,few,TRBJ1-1,CASSLDSGLNTEAFF,TGTGCCAGCAGCTTAGATTCTGGGCTGAACACTGAAGCTTTCTTT
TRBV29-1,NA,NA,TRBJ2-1,CSVGWDRTYNEQFF,TGCAGCGTTGGGTGGGACCGGACCTACAATGAGCAGTTCTTC
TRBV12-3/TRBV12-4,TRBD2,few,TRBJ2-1,CASTPGGSPRVEQFF,TGTGCCAGTACGCCCGGGGGGTCCCCTCGGGTAGAGCAGTTCTTC
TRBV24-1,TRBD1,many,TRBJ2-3,CATSDLRDRAADTQYF,TGTGCCACCAGTGATTTGCGAGACAGGGCGGCAGATACGCAGTATTTT
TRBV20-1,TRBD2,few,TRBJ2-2,CSALAGDTGELFF,TGCAGTGCGCTAGCGGGAGACACCGGGGAGCTGTTTTTT
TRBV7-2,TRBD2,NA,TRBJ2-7,CASSLRTSGTYEQYF,TGTGCCAGCAGCTTAAGGACTAGCGGGACCTACGAGCAGTACTTC
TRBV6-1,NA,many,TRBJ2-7,CASRMRGPGSYEQYF,TGTGCCAGCAGGATGAGAGGCCCCGGCTCCTACGAGCAGTACTTC
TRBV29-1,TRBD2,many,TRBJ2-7,CSVQPRGLDYEQYF,TGCAGCGTCCAGCCCCGGGGACTAGACTACGAGCAGTACTTC
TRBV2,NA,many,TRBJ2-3,CASSAEGPDTQYF,TGTGCCAGCAGTGCAGAGGGGCCAGATACGCAGTATTTT
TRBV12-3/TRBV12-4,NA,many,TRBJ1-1,CASRPVRVPNTEAFF,TGTGCCAGCAGACCCGTACGGGTACCGAACACTGAAGCTTTCTTT
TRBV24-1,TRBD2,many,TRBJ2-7,CATSEGTKGEQYF,TGTGCCACCAGTGAGGGGACTAAAGGCGAGCAGTACTTC
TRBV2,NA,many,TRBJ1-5,CASRLDGDQPQHF,TGTGCCAGCAGGCTGGATGGGGATCAGCCCCAGCATTTT